Below are 17 T cell receptor beta chains sequenced from a single sample in a study of vaccination and CD4 T cells after COVID-19. The time point: late sampling 161 to 241 days after vaccination in three convalescent patients. Treatment specified: roughly 10-day PBMC culture with coronavirus spike peptide pools or control peptides (ViraFEST assay). Sequencing of DNA taken from cultured CD4+ T cells relied on the Oncomine TCR Beta short-read assay. Each CDR3 protein gets one entry after TCRdb re-called the PCR reads with MiXCR. The data hold over 20,000 distinct CDR3 sequences, with around 30% observed a single time. No antigen is known for these receptors. The sample here was CD4+ T cells from blood, cultured in vitro, taken about 7 months after SARS-CoV-2 vaccination. The receptor set was obtained from a human donor who had recovered from COVID-19.

The chain couples TRBV4-2 to TRBJ2-5; TRBD2 is a possible D gene (5 bases). CDR3 length: 15 amino acids. Germline CDR1 LGHNA, CDR2 YNFKEQ. Trimming left V 4 bases short and J 1 base short, with 13 bases between. The CDR3 DNA is TGTGCCAGCAGCCCAAGCGGAGACCCCCAAGAGACCCAGTACTTC. This gives the protein CASSPSGDPQETQYF.

The rearrangement links TRBV28 to TRBJ2-7, with D possibly TRBD2 on 6 matching bases. Germline lookup yields CDR1 MDHEN and CDR2 SYDVKM. The CDR3 has 12 amino acids. V gave up 3 bases and J gave up 6 bases, with 9 bases separating them. The CDR3 DNA is TGTGCCAGCAGTTTCGGAGGGACCGAGCAGTACTTC. Its translation is CASSFGGTEQYF.

This clonotype was seen a few times. The rearrangement joins TRBV7-2 to TRBJ2-7; perhaps TRBD1 as D (6 bases). CDR1 and CDR2 (germline): SGHTA, FQGNSA. The V gene lost 3 bases and the J gene lost 5 bases, with 11 bases spanning the gap. The CDR3 consists of 13 residues. The CDR3 spells CASSFTGFHEQYF. DNA of the CDR3: TGTGCCAGCAGCTTCACAGGGTTCCACGAGCAGTACTTC.

This chain uses TRBV27 with TRBJ1-2; D not resolved. The V end lost 0 bases, the J end lost 6 bases, and 17 bases lay between the germline ends. The CDR3 is 16 amino acids. Germline values: CDR1 MNHEY, CDR2 SMNVEV (reference sequence). For the CDR3, the DNA is TGTGCCAGCAGTTTATCGCCGGGTGCAAACGTCGATGGCTACACCTTC. Its protein is CASSLSPGANVDGYTF.

J is TRBJ2-1 and V is TRBV7-2, with 9 positions matching TRBD2. Germline V lookup: CDR1 SGHTA, CDR2 FQGNSA. V lost 5 bases, J lost 8 bases, and 10 bases stayed unmatched. This CDR3 comprises 15 residues. The CDR3 spells CASSGDSGSMDEQFF. CDR3 coding DNA: TGTGCCAGCAGCGGTGATAGCGGGAGTATGGATGAGCAGTTCTTC.

This clonotype has just a few counts. The rearrangement joins TRBV7-2 to TRBJ1-5, with D unresolved. With 2 bases removed from V and 5 bases from J, the gap between germline ends came to 13 bases. Germline loops: CDR1 SGHTA, CDR2 FQGNSA. The CDR3 has 15 residues. CDR3 DNA sequence: TGTGCCAGCAGCTTATCTTCTACAGTTGATCAGCCCCAGCATTTT. Its protein product is CASSLSSTVDQPQHF.

V gene TRBV10-3 combines with J gene TRBJ2-1; D is uncertain. With 0 bases removed from V and 7 bases from J, the gap between germline ends came to 10 bases. This CDR3 region has 14 residues. Germline V gives CDR1 ENHRY, CDR2 SYGVKD. In DNA form, the CDR3 reads TGTGCCATCAGTGAGTCGAGCTCTAAGAATGAGCAGTTCTTC. This gives the protein CAISESSSKNEQFF.

By proportion, this clonotype is medium-sized. V gene TRBV20-1 combines with J gene TRBJ1-2, with 8 nucleotides matching TRBD1. Germline values: CDR1 DFQATT, CDR2 SNEGSKA (reference sequence). CDR3 length: 12 amino acids. Germline trimming cut 7 bases from V and 0 bases from J; bases unmatched to any gene: 1. In DNA form, the CDR3 reads TGCAGTGGGGACAGGACTAACTATGGCTACACCTTC. It is translated as CSGDRTNYGYTF.

J is TRBJ1-1 and V is TRBV20-1; TRBD1 matches at 7 bases. CDR3 length equals 14 residues. In germline, CDR1 is DFQATT, CDR2 SNEGSKA (reference sequence). V was pared by 0 bases and J by 7 bases, with 8 bases of the junction left unmatched. DNA for the CDR3: TGCAGTGCTAGAGAGGACAGGTACTACAGTGAAGCTTTCTTT. Its translation: CSAREDRYYSEAFF.

CDR3 DNA sequence: TGTGCCATCCACCGGGACAGGGCCACAGATACGCAGTATTTT. The encoded protein is CAIHRDRATDTQYF. The chain has TRBV10-3 and TRBJ2-3; 9 bases fit TRBD1. From germline, CDR1 is ENHRY and CDR2 SYGVKD. The CDR3 sequence is 14 residues long. After removal of 8 bases from V and 2 bases from J, the junction contained 5 bases not matched to a gene.

Note on this clonotype: One junction end disagrees with the germline gene, perhaps due to a read error. This chain uses TRBV4-2 with TRBJ1-5; the D is unclear. The CDR3 spans 14 residues. Germline CDR1 LGHNA, CDR2 YNFKEQ. The DNA for the CDR3 is TGTGCCAGCAGTCAAGACGTGGGCAATCAGCCCCAGCATTTT. It encodes CASSQDVGNQPQHF.

The genes are TRBV6-1 and TRBJ1-6; D remains unclear. Trimming cost V 8 bases and J 3 bases, with 8 bases left between them. CDR3 size: 13 residues. Germline V gives CDR1 MNHNS, CDR2 SASEGT. In DNA, the CDR3 is TGTGCCAGCGAGGAACACTATAATTCACCCCTCCACTTT. It specifies CASEEHYNSPLHF.

The V call is TRBV19, the J call TRBJ1-2, with 7 positions matching TRBD1. CDR3 length: 15 residues. From germline, CDR1 is LNHDA and CDR2 SQIVND (reference sequence). V lost 6 bases and J lost 1; bases outside the gene matches: 8. Written as DNA, the CDR3 is TGTGCCAGTAGCAGGACAGGCTGGGGTAACTATGGCTACACCTTC. Translating it yields CASSRTGWGNYGYTF.

This chain uses TRBV20-1 with TRBJ2-5; 8 positions agree with TRBD2. Germline CDR1 and CDR2: DFQATT and SNEGSKA (reference sequence). This CDR3 comprises 12 residues. The V segment lost 6 bases and the J segment 3 bases; nucleotides outside the gene matches: 3. The CDR3 DNA reads TGCAGTGCAAGGACTAGCAAAGAGACCCAGTACTTC. It specifies CSARTSKETQYF.

This rearrangement joins TRBV9 to TRBJ2-1; D not certain. In germline, CDR1 is SGDLS, CDR2 YYNGEE. Trimming took 3 bases from V and 3 from J, leaving 10 bases between them. The CDR3 has 14 residues. CDR3 region: CASSASGSYNEQFF. CDR3 in DNA: TGTGCCAGCAGCGCATCCGGCAGCTACAATGAGCAGTTCTTC.

With regard to this clonotype: A read error may produce the germline difference seen at one junction end. CDR3 protein: CSASLGSYEQNF. The CDR3 bases are TGCAGTGCTAGTCTTGGGTCCTACGAGCAGAACTTC. This chain connects TRBV20-1 to TRBJ2-5, with no clear D. There are 12 residues in the CDR3. Per germline, CDR1 DFQATT and CDR2 SNEGSKA (reference sequence).

This chain uses TRBV27 with TRBJ2-1; TRBD2 agrees at 7 bases. Germline CDR1 is MNHEY and CDR2 is SMNVEV (reference sequence). There are 16 residues in the CDR3. Losses at the gene ends were 5 bases for V and 9 bases for J; bases not matched to a gene: 16. CDR3 protein: CASSPRGSPRVSEQFF. Here the CDR3 DNA reads TGTGCCAGCAGTCCGCGGGGGAGCCCGCGTGTCAGTGAGCAGTTCTTC.